One and the same sample provided the 18 T cell receptor beta chains below, sequenced in a study of beta chain features in type 1 diabetes. The study's findings and limits: The study found moderately but significantly shorter TCRB CDR3s in all four CD4+ subsets of Type 1 diabetes patients.

The investigators reverse transcribed all of the isolated RNA, so they sequenced expressed TCRB transcripts. Clones were sequenced by immunoSEQ multiplex PCR, and TCRdb holds only the in-frame ones, with some missing. The sample lists fewer than 350,000 clones; 15% were seen once. Their antigens are not known. The source material was naive CD4+ T cells from blood. Receptors originate from a man between 18 and 29 years old with type 1 diabetes.

This clone was detected a few times. The chain has TRBV7-9 and TRBJ2-1; 12 bases align to TRBD2. Germline lookup yields CDR1 SEHNR and CDR2 FQNEAQ (reference sequence). V lost 5 bases and J lost 4; bases outside the gene matches: 3. The CDR3 sequence is 15 residues long. CDR3: CASSLTSGRYNEQFF. The DNA of the CDR3 is TGTGCCAGCAGCCTTACTAGCGGGAGGTACAATGAGCAGTTCTTC.

The V call is TRBV18, the J call TRBJ2-2; a possible D gene is TRBD2 (6 bases). The CDR3 spans 14 residues. CDR1 and CDR2 (germline): KGHSH, LQKENI. The ends were cut back, 1 base at V and 5 bases at J, with 8 bases in the middle. The CDR3 loop reads CASSPLEGTGELFF. The CDR3 DNA is TGTGCCAGCTCACCACTGGAGGGGACCGGGGAGCTGTTTTTT.

This chain connects TRBV29-1 to TRBJ2-1; 11 nucleotides match TRBD1. The CDR3 runs to 16 residues. V dropped 1 base and J dropped 1; count of bases not matched to a gene: 3. Per the germline V gene, CDR1 is SQVTM and CDR2 is ANQGSEA. The CDR3 is CSVEAGQGASYNEQFF. CDR3 DNA sequence: TGCAGCGTTGAAGCCGGACAGGGGGCTTCCTACAATGAGCAGTTCTTC.

This clone has more than one count but fewer than ten. V usage is TRBV11-2 and J usage is TRBJ2-3; 11 nucleotides line up with TRBD2. J was trimmed by 2 bases and V by 5 bases; bases with no gene match: 6. The CDR3 consists of 16 residues. Germline V gene sequence: CDR1 SGHAT, CDR2 FQNNGV. CDR3 residues: CASSPGTSGFTDTQYF. DNA of the CDR3: TGTGCCAGCAGCCCCGGGACTAGCGGATTCACAGATACGCAGTATTTT.

The rearrangement links TRBV19 to TRBJ1-2; the D gene is possibly TRBD1 (6 bases). Germline V CDR1 and CDR2: LNHDA, SQIVND (reference sequence). CDR3 size: 11 residues. V dropped 7 bases and J dropped 7 bases, with 10 bases sitting between them. CDR3 sequence (DNA): TGTGCCAGTACCACAGGGTCTGGCTACACCTTC. Translated, it gives CASTTGSGYTF.

V is TRBV30 and J is TRBJ2-7; weak D call: TRBD1 (6 bases). Germline CDR1 is GTSNPN and CDR2 is SVGIG (reference sequence). Trimming pared 4 bases from V and 5 bases from J, leaving 12 bases between. The CDR3 length is 12 residues. CDR3 in amino acids: CAWKGDIHEQYF. DNA of the CDR3: TGTGCCTGGAAGGGGGACATCCACGAGCAGTACTTC.

The chain couples TRBV6-6 to TRBJ1-5; D unclear. V was trimmed by 3 bases and J by 3 bases, leaving 9 bases between them. The CDR3 extends over 14 amino acids. Germline assignment: CDR1 MNHNY and CDR2 SVGAGI (reference sequence). The CDR3 region has the DNA TGTGCCAGCAGTTATGGGCAGAACAATCAGCCCCAGCATTTT. It translates to CASSYGQNNQPQHF.

This clone was detected only a few times. This chain uses TRBV5-1 with TRBJ2-3, with 12 nucleotides matching TRBD1. Germline loops: CDR1 SGHRS, CDR2 YFSETQ. The ends lost 1 base at V and 6 bases at J; junction bases unmatched: 3. CDR3 length: 15 amino acids. CDR3 sequence (DNA): TGCGCCAGCAGCTTGACCGGGACAGGGGGCGATACGCAGTATTTT. It yields the protein CASSLTGTGGDTQYF.

There are a few counts of this clone. CDR3 residues: CASDWMESRATEAFF. CDR3 coding DNA: TGTGCCAGCGATTGGATGGAGAGCAGGGCTACTGAAGCTTTCTTT. The chain has TRBV7-9 and TRBJ1-1, with a weak D call TRBD1 (5 bases). V lost 8 bases and J 5 bases, leaving 21 bases between the germline ends. This CDR3 contains 15 residues. Germline CDR1 and CDR2: SEHNR and FQNEAQ (reference sequence).

The sample holds many counts of this clone. CDR3: CSVELGAKPDTQYF. DNA of the CDR3: TGCAGCGTTGAGCTGGGGGCTAAGCCAGATACGCAGTATTTT. V is TRBV29-1 and J is TRBJ2-3; D is possibly TRBD1 (6 bases). Germline V gene data show CDR1 as SQVTM and CDR2 as ANQGSEA. V lost 3 bases and J lost 4, with 14 bases in between. The CDR3 is made up of 14 amino acids.

This clone was picked up a small number of times. CDR3 sequence: CSVRLINYEQYF. In nucleotides, the CDR3 is TGCAGCGTTCGACTAATCAACTACGAGCAGTACTTC. The chain employs TRBV29-1 and TRBJ2-7, with D perhaps matching TRBD2 (5 bases). CDR3 length: 12 residues. V was cut by 5 bases and J by 3 bases, with 11 bases left in between. Germline V gene data show CDR1 as SQVTM and CDR2 as ANQGSEA.

The chain links TRBV5-8 to TRBJ2-7; 9 nucleotides line up with TRBD1. This CDR3 is 15 amino acids long. The J segment lost 5 bases and the V segment lost 2 bases, leaving 8 bases of the junction unmatched. Germline V lookup: CDR1 SGHTS, CDR2 YDEGEE. In nucleotides, the CDR3 is TGTGCCAGCAGCTTTGGGGTCGGGACAGGGAACGAGCAGTACTTC. The encoded protein is CASSFGVGTGNEQYF. The full variable domain, with the rest looked up from reference TRBV5-8 and TRBJ2-7, is EAGVTQSPTHLIKTRGQQATLRCSPISGHTSVYWYQQALGLGLQFLLWYDEGEERNRGNFPPRFSGRQFPNYSSELNVNALELEDSALYLCASSFGVGTGNEQYFGPGTRLTVT.

J is TRBJ2-1 and V is TRBV19, with TRBD2 identical over 9 bases. Germline trimming cut 3 bases from V and 4 bases from J; bases unmatched to any gene: 10. Looked up from germline, CDR1 is LNHDA and CDR2 is SQIVND (reference sequence). This CDR3 region has 17 residues. Here the CDR3 reads CASSIRGRAKIYNEQFF. The CDR3 DNA is TGTGCCAGTAGTATCCGCGGGAGGGCCAAAATTTACAATGAGCAGTTCTTC.

The chain employs TRBV4-1 and TRBJ1-4; D gene ambiguous. This CDR3 is 16 amino acids long. The germline V gene has CDR1 MGHRA and CDR2 YSYEKL. V dropped 0 bases and J dropped 4 bases, with 12 bases sitting between them. CDR3 region: CASSQDERLNNEKLFF. The CDR3 nucleotides read TGCGCCAGCAGCCAAGATGAGAGGCTGAATAATGAAAAACTGTTTTTT.

In DNA, the CDR3 is TGTGCCAGCTCACTACAGGGGGCTAACGGCAATCAGCCCCAGCATTTT. Its translation is CASSLQGANGNQPQHF. The rearrangement uses TRBV18 and TRBJ1-5; 9 positions agree with TRBD1. There are 16 residues in the CDR3. Germline V gene lookup returns CDR1 KGHSH and CDR2 LQKENI. After removal of 4 bases from V and 2 bases from J, the junction contained 6 bases not matched to a gene.

This clone was found a few times. The chain links TRBV7-9 to TRBJ2-1; 10 nucleotides agree with TRBD2. The germline V gene encodes CDR1 SEHNR and CDR2 FQNEAQ (reference sequence). The junction had 3 bases not matched to a gene; V was cut back by 4 bases and J by 3 bases. This CDR3 spans 15 amino acids. The CDR3 DNA follows: TGTGCCAGCAGCTATCTAGCGGGAGACTACAATGAGCAGTTCTTC. Its translation is CASSYLAGDYNEQFF.

This clone was observed a few times. The chain links TRBV15 to TRBJ2-3; 10 bases are shared with TRBD2. Trimming cost V 0 bases and J 3 bases; bases outside gene matches: 9. This CDR3 comprises 18 residues. Germline CDR1 reads LNHNV; CDR2 reads YYDKDF (reference sequence). Written as DNA, the CDR3 is TGTGCCACCAGCAGAGATTTGCCCCGACTAGCGGGTACAGATACGCAGTATTTT. Protein product: CATSRDLPRLAGTDTQYF.

This clone turned up a few times. The gene calls are TRBV30 and TRBJ2-3; D possibly corresponds to TRBD1 (5 bases). The CDR3 sequence is 15 residues long. Germline V gene lookup returns CDR1 GTSNPN and CDR2 SVGIG (reference sequence). Trimming stripped 3 bases from V and 2 bases from J, with 15 bases between. The CDR3 nucleotides read TGTGCCTGGAGCCGACAGTACATCTCCACAGATACGCAGTATTTT. Protein: CAWSRQYISTDTQYF. Variable domain in full (rest from reference TRBV30 and TRBJ2-3): SQTIHQWPATLVQPVGSPLSLECTVEGTSNPNLYWYRQAAGRGLQLLFYSVGIGQISSEVPQNLSASRPQDRQFILSSKKLLLSDSGFYLCAWSRQYISTDTQYFGPGTRLTVL.